Below, 8 T cell receptor beta chains from the same sample are listed, as sequenced in a study of T-cell memory formation after mild COVID-19. TCRdb reprocessed the 5' RACE reads with MiXCR, giving one entry per CDR3 protein. The sample has more than 250,000 distinct CDR3 sequences, about 20% seen once; the top ten hold 23%. Sample: PBMCs or a T cell subset sorted from them (not recorded which). The receptors stem from a man aged 18 to 30 who had mild COVID-19 (a few samples of this study predate the infection). Cell type and time point are not known.

There are many counts of this clonotype. This chain's CDR3 is CSAWGGQGDEQYF. For the CDR3, the DNA is TGCAGCGCCTGGGGGGGACAGGGGGACGAGCAGTACTTC. V and J are TRBV29-1 and TRBJ2-7; 11 nucleotides align to TRBD1. The germline V gene has CDR1 SQVTM and CDR2 ANQGSEA. The ends lost 7 bases at V and 5 bases at J; junction bases unmatched: 7. There are 13 residues in the CDR3.

The CDR3: CATRSGGWSLSEQFF. Here the CDR3 DNA reads TGTGCCACCCGTTCTGGAGGATGGAGTCTAAGTGAGCAGTTCTTC. J is TRBJ2-1 and V is TRBV24-1; D perhaps matches TRBD2 (5 bases). Germline CDR1 and CDR2: KGHDR and SFDVKD. V lost 9 bases to trimming and J lost 9 bases, with 23 bases between them. The CDR3 covers 15 residues.

At least ten counts were recorded for this clonotype. The rearrangement links TRBV4-1 to TRBJ1-3; TRBD1 aligns across 8 bases. The V segment lost 6 bases and the J segment 0 bases; nucleotides outside the gene matches: 7. The CDR3 consists of 16 residues. CDR1 is MGHRA and CDR2 is YSYEKL in the germline V gene. The CDR3 DNA is TGCGCCAGCAGTAGACAGGGGCCGAGCTCTGGAAACACCATATATTTT. Protein: CASSRQGPSSGNTIYF.

Many counts were recorded for this clonotype. The V and J genes are TRBV7-6 and TRBJ2-7, with D possibly TRBD2 on 5 matching bases. The CDR3 is made up of 12 amino acids. Trimming took 7 bases from V and 3 from J, leaving 10 bases between them. Germline V lookup: CDR1 SGHVS, CDR2 FNYEAQ. CDR3: CASMLEDYEQYF. In DNA form, the CDR3 reads TGTGCCAGCATGTTGGAGGACTACGAGCAGTACTTC.

This clonotype was found a few times. This chain joins TRBV7-9 and TRBJ2-3; the D is unclear. V was pared by 5 bases and J by 4 bases, with 4 bases between. This CDR3 comprises 11 residues. Germline V gives CDR1 SEHNR, CDR2 FQNEAQ (reference sequence). CDR3 protein: CASSAADTQYF. The CDR3 DNA follows: TGTGCCAGCAGCGCGGCAGATACGCAGTATTTT. The complete variable domain, with remaining parts taken from reference TRBV7-9 and TRBJ2-3, reads DTGVSQNPRHKITKRGQNVTFRCDPISEHNRLYWYRQTLGQGPEFLTYFQNEAQLEKSRLLSDRFSAERPKGSFSTLEIQRTEQGDSAMYLCASSAADTQYFGPGTRLTVL.

The chain uses TRBV7-8 and TRBJ2-3, with D possibly TRBD2 on 6 matching bases. The CDR3 covers 13 residues. Between the trimmed V and J ends, which lost 5 bases and 9 bases, there was a span of 15 bases. CDR1 and CDR2 (germline): SGHVS, FQNEAQ. The CDR3 loop is CASSLGTAETQYF. DNA for the CDR3: TGTGCCAGCAGCCTTGGGACTGCGGAGACGCAGTATTTT.

This clonotype came up a few times. The rearrangement joins TRBV7-3 to TRBJ1-2, with 9 bases fitting TRBD1. The V gene's germline CDR1 is SGHTA and CDR2 FQGTGA. V gave up 6 bases and J gave up 4 bases; unmatched junction bases: 6. The CDR3 covers 14 residues. The CDR3 DNA is TGTGCCAGCAGTCCCGGGACAGGGTCCTATGGCTACACCTTC. Its protein is CASSPGTGSYGYTF.

A remark on this clonotype: A much larger clone differs from this one at a single base, so this may be a read error. This rearrangement joins TRBV27 to TRBJ2-7, with D possibly TRBD1 on 5 matching bases. V was cut by 5 bases and J by 0 bases, with 11 bases left in between. The CDR3 spans 14 residues. The germline CDR1 and CDR2 sequences are MNHEY and SMNVEV (reference sequence). The CDR3 coding sequence is TGTGCCAGCAGTACCACACAGGTCTCCTACGAGCAGTACTTC. The encoded protein is CASSTTQVSYEQYF.